This entry lists 8 T cell receptor beta chains sequenced from one sample in a study of T-cell reconstitution after alpha-beta-depleted transplantation in children. TCRbeta library preparation incorporated unique molecular identifiers. TCRdb used MiXCR to reprocess the PCR reads, holding one entry per CDR3 protein. The table shows tens of thousands of distinct CDR3 sequences, with 6.3% occurring only once. Source: PBMCs, mostly from graft donor cells, taken 180 days after TCRalphabeta/CD19-depleted stem cell transplant. Receptor source: a male patient under 18 who had a stem cell transplant for acute myeloid leukemia, so the T cells may come from the graft donor.

This clonotype counts as medium-sized. The rearrangement joins TRBV7-2 to TRBJ2-7, with 11 bases lining up with TRBD2. Germline V lookup: CDR1 SGHTA, CDR2 FQGNSA. The CDR3 extends over 14 amino acids. Unmatched junction bases numbered 6, after V lost 9 bases and J lost 2 bases. CDR3 coding DNA: TGTGCCAGTCATCCGGGACTAGCGGCCTACGAGCAGTACTTC. Protein product: CASHPGLAAYEQYF.

This clonotype has at least ten counts. The V gene is TRBV7-8, the J gene TRBJ1-1, with a possible D match to TRBD1 (5 bases). Germline CDR1 and CDR2: SGHVS and FQNEAQ. This CDR3 has 15 residues. The V end lost 5 bases, the J end lost 4 bases, and 17 bases lay between the germline ends. The CDR3 spells CASSPRRGVTTEAFF. CDR3 nucleotide sequence: TGTGCCAGCAGCCCGCGGAGGGGAGTCACCACTGAAGCTTTCTTT. Combining the CDR3 with reference TRBV7-8 and TRBJ1-1 gives the whole variable domain GAGVSQSPRYKVAKRGQDVALRCDPISGHVSLFWYQQALGQGPEFLTYFQNEAQLDKSGLPSDRFFAERPEGSVSTLKIQRTQQEDSAVYLCASSPRRGVTTEAFFGQGTRLTVV.

Many counts were recorded for this clonotype. This chain joins TRBV6-2 or TRBV6-3 and TRBJ1-5; 7 nucleotides line up with TRBD1. Germline loops: CDR1 MNHEY, CDR2 SVGEGT. Trimming took 2 bases from V and 2 from J; bases not matched to a gene: 0. The CDR3 is 14 residues long. The CDR3 DNA reads as TGTGCCAGCAGTTACGGACAGGGCAATCAGCCCCAGCATTTT. Residues: CASSYGQGNQPQHF.

This clonotype has at least ten counts. The V gene is TRBV12-3 or TRBV12-4, the J gene TRBJ2-7; 8 nucleotides agree with TRBD2. The CDR3 has 15 amino acids. V shed 7 bases and J 2 bases; nucleotides not matched to a gene: 10. CDR3 sequence (DNA): TGTGCCAGCAACCTATCCGGGACTAGGGCCTACGAGCAGTACTTC. Translating it yields CASNLSGTRAYEQYF.

This clonotype has a count of ten or more. The chain has TRBV19 and TRBJ1-2; D may be TRBD1 (5 bases). Germline V gene data show CDR1 as LNHDA and CDR2 as SQIVND (reference sequence). Trimming took 6 bases from V and 6 from J, leaving 23 bases between them. This CDR3 has 16 residues. CDR3 DNA: TGTGCCAGTAGGATCCCCGGGAGACCACGGGGGAATGGCTACACCTTC. Translated, it gives CASRIPGRPRGNGYTF.

This clonotype came up many times. The chain links TRBV5-5 to TRBJ2-1, with 8 bases identical to TRBD2. V lost 3 bases to trimming and J lost 9 bases; unmatched junction nucleotides: 8. From germline, CDR1 is SGHKS and CDR2 YYEKEE (reference sequence). This CDR3 comprises 14 residues. CDR3 sequence (DNA): TGTGCCAGCAGCTCGGGACTAGGCGTTTTTGAGCAGTTCTTC. Translated: CASSSGLGVFEQFF. The entire variable domain, with the rest obtained from reference TRBV5-5 and TRBJ2-1, is as follows: DAGVTQSPTHLIKTRGQQVTLRCSPISGHKSVSWYQQVLGQGPQFIFQYYEKEERGRGNFPDRFSARQFPNYSSELNVNALLLGDSALYLCASSSGLGVFEQFFGPGTRLTVL.

This clonotype has at least ten counts. This sequence joins TRBV5-4 and TRBJ2-4, with 8 bases lining up with TRBD1. After removal of 0 bases from V and 9 bases from J, the junction contained 8 bases not matched to a gene. CDR1 and CDR2 (germline): SGHNT, YYREEE (reference sequence). The CDR3 is made up of 15 amino acids. As DNA, the CDR3 is TGTGCCAGCAGCTTGGCGGACAGGGAGAGCGGCATTCAGTACTTC. Amino acid sequence: CASSLADRESGIQYF.

This clonotype was seen repeatedly, ten times or more. The rearrangement joins TRBV20-1 to TRBJ2-1; D could derive from TRBD1 or TRBD2 (5 bases each). V shed 3 bases and J shed 5 bases, with 14 bases lying between them. The CDR3 totals 14 residues. Germline lookup yields CDR1 DFQATT and CDR2 SNEGSKA (reference sequence). CDR3: CSASVGLGDNEQFF. In DNA, the CDR3 is TGCAGTGCTAGTGTAGGTTTGGGGGACAATGAGCAGTTCTTC.